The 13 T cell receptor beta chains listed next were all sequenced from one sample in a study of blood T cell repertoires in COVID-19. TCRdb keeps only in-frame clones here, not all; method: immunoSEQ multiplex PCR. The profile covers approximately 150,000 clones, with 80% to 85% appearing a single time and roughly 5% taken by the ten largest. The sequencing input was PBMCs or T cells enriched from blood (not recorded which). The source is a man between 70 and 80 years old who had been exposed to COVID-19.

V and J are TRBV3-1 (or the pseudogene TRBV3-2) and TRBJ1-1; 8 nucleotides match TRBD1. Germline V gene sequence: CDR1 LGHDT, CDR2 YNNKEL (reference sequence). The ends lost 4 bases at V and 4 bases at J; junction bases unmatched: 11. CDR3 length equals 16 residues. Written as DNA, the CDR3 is TGTGCCAGCAGCCGTGGACAGGGAGGTTTTGGCACTGAAGCTTTCTTT. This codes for CASSRGQGGFGTEAFF.

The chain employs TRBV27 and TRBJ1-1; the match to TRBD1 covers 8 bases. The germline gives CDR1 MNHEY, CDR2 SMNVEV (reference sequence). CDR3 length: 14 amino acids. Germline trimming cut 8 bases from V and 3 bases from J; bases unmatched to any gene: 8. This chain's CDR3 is CASREDRAYTEAFF. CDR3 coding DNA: TGTGCCAGCCGGGAGGACAGGGCGTACACTGAAGCTTTCTTT.

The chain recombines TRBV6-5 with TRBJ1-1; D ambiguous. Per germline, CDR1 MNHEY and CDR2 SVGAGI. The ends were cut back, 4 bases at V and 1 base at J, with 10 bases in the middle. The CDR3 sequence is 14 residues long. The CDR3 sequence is CASSSSNSNTEAFF. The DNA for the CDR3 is TGTGCCAGCAGTTCGTCGAACTCGAACACTGAAGCTTTCTTT.

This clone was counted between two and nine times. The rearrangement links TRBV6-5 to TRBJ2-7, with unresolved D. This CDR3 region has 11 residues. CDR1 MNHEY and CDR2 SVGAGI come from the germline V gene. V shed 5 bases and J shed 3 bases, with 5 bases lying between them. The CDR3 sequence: CASSNHYEQYF. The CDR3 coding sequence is TGTGCCAGCAGTAATCACTACGAGCAGTACTTC.

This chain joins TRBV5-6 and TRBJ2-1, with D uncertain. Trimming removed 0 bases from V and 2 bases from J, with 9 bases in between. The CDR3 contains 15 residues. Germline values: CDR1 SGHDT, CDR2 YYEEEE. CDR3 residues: CASSLEIQTYNEQFF. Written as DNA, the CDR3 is TGTGCCAGCAGCTTGGAAATACAGACCTACAATGAGCAGTTCTTC.

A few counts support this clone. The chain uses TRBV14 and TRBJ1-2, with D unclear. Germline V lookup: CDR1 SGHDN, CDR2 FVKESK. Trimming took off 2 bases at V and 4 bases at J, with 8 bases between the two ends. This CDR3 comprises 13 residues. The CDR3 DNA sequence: TGTGCCAGCAGCCAAAGGGAGGGCTATGGCTACACCTTC. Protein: CASSQREGYGYTF.

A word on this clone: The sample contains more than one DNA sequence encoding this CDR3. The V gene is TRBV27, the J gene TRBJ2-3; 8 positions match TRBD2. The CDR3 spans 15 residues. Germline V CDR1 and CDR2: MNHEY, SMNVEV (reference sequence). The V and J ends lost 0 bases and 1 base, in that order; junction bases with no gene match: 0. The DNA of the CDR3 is TGTGCCAGCAGTTTATCTAGCGGGGGCACAGATACGCAGTATTTT. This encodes CASSLSSGGTDTQYF.

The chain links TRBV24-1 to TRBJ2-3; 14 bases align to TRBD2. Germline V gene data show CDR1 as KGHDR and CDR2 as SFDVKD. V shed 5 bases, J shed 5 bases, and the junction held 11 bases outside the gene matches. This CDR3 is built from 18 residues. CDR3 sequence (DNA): TGTGCCACCAGTGCCGGACTAGCGGGGGGCTACGCTGGAGATACGCAGTATTTT. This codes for CATSAGLAGGYAGDTQYF.

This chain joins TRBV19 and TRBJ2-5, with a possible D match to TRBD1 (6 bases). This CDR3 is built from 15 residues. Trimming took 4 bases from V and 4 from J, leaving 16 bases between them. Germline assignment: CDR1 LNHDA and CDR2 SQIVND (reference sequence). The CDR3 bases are TGTGCCAGTAGTAGGGGGCTGAGGGGCCCAGAGACCCAGTACTTC. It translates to CASSRGLRGPETQYF.

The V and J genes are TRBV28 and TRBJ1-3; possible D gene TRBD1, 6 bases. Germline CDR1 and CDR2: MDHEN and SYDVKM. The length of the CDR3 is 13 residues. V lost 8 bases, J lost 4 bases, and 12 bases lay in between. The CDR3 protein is CASAQGMGNTIYF. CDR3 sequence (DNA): TGTGCCAGCGCACAGGGAATGGGAAACACCATATATTTT.

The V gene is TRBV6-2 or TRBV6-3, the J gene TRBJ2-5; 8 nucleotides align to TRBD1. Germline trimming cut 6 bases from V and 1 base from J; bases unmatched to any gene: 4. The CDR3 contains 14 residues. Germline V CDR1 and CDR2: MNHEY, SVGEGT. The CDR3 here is CASRYTGGQETQYF. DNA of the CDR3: TGTGCCAGCAGGTACACAGGGGGCCAAGAGACCCAGTACTTC.

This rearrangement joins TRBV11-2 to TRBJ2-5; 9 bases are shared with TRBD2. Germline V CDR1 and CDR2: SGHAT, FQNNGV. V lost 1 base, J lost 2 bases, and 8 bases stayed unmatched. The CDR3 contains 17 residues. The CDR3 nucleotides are TGTGCCAGCAGCTTAGGTGCAGCGGGGGGCCTACAAGAGACCCAGTACTTC. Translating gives CASSLGAAGGLQETQYF.

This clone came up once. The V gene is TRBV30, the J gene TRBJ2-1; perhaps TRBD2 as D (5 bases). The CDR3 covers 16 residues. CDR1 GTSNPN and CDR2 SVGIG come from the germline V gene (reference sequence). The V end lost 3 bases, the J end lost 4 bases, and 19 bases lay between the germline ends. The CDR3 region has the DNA TGTGCCTGGAGAACCCCTTGCGCGGGCCAATACAATGAGCAGTTCTTC. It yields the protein CAWRTPCAGQYNEQFF. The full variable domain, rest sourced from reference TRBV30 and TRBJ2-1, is SQTIHQWPATLVQPVGSPLSLECTVEGTSNPNLYWYRQAAGRGLQLLFYSVGIGQISSEVPQNLSASRPQDRQFILSSKKLLLSDSGFYLCAWRTPCAGQYNEQFFGPGTRLTVL.